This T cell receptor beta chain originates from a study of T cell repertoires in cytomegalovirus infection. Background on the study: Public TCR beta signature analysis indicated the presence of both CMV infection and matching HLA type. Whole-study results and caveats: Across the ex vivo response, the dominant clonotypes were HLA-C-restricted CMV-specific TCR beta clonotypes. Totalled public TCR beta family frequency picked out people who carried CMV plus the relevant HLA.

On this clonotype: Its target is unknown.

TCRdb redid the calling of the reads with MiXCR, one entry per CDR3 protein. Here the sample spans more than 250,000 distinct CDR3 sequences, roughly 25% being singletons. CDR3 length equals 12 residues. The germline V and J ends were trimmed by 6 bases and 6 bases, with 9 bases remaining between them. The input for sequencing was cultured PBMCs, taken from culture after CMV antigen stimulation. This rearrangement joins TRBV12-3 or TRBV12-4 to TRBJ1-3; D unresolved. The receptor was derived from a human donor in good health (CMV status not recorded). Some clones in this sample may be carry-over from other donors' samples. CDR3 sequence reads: CASSLAVNTIYF. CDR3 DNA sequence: TGTGCCAGCAGCTTGGCGGTAAACACCATATATTTT.